Sequencing of this T cell receptor beta chain was carried out in a study of blood T cell repertoires in COVID-19. Across the study: Material from acute and convalescent COVID-19 was sourced from the United States, Italy and Spain. The cDNA or gDNA used as material had been derived from T cells, B-cell-depleted T cells, or PBMCs.

In this sample, this clone turned up a few times. The CDR3 consists of 15 residues. The trim removed 2 bases at V and 7 bases at J, leaving 8 bases unmatched. The germline CDR1 and CDR2 sequences are MNHEY and SVGEGT. As originally analysed: Reference gene primer amplification yielded estimated nucleated cell counts. Clones were sequenced by immunoSEQ multiplex PCR, and TCRdb holds only the in-frame ones, with some missing. D and trimming were read from the DNA, whereas the V and J calls and clone size are those reported in that table. The profile shows 45,000 to 55,000 clones, more than 75% of them singletons.

This receptor was identified in a woman aged 80 or over with acute or convalescent COVID-19. Input material: peripheral blood. The chain links TRBV6-2 or TRBV6-3 to TRBJ2-1, with 7 bases that match TRBD2. The CDR3 DNA reads as TGTGCCAGCAGTTACAGCGGGAACTCCGGGAATGAGCAGTTCTTC. It specifies CASSYSGNSGNEQFF.